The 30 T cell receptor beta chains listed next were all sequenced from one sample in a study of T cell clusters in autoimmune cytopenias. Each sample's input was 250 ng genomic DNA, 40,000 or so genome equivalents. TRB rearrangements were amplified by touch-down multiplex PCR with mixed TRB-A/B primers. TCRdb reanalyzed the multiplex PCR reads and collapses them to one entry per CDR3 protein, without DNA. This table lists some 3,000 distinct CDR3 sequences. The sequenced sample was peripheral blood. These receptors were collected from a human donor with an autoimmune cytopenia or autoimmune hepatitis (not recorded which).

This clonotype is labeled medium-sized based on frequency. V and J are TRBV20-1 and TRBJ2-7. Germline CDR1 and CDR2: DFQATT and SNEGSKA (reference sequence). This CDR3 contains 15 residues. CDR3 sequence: CSARGGREKVHEQYF.

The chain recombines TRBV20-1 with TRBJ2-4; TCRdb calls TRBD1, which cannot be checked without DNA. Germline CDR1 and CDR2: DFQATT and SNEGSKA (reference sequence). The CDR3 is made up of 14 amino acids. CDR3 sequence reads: CSARDRRGPDIQYF.

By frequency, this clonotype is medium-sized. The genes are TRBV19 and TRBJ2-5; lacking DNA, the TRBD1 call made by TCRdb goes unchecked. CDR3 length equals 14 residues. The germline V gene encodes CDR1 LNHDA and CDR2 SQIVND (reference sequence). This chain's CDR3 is CASSPRQGAVTQYF.

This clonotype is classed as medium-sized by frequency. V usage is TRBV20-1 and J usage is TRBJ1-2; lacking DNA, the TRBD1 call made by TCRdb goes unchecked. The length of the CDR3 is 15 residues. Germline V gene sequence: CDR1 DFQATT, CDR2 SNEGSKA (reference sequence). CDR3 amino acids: CSANSGLDLSYGYTF.

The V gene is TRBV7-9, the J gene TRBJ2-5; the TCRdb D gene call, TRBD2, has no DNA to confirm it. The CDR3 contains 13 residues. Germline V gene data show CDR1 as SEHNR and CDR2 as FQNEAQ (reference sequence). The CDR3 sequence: CASGSAGQETQYF.

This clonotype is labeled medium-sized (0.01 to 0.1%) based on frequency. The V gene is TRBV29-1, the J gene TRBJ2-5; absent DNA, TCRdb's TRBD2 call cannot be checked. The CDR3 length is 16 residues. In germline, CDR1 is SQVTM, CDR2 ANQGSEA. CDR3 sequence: CSAYPLAGTFQETQYF.

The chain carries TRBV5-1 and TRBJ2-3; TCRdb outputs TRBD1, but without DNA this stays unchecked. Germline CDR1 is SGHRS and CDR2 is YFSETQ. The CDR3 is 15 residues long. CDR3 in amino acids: CASSLWGQRPDTQYF. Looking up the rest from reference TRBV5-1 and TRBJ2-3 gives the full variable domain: KAGVTQTPRYLIKTRGQQVTLSCSPISGHRSVSWYQQTPGQGLQFLFEYFSETQRNKGNFPGRFSGRQFSNSRSEMNVSTLELGDSALYLCASSLWGQRPDTQYFGPGTRLTVL.

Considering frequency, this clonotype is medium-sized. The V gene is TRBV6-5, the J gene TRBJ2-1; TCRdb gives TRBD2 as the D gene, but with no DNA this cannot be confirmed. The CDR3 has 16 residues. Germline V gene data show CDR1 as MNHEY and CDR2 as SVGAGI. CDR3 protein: CASSYSQGLAGGEQFF.

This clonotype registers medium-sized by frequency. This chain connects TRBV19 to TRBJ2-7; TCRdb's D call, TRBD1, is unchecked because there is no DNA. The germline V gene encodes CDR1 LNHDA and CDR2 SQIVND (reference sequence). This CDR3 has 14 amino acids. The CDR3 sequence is CASSGGLYGYEQYF.

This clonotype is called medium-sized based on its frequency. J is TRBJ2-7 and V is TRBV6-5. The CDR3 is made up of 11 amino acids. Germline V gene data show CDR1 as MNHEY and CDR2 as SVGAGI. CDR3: CASTDYYEQYF.

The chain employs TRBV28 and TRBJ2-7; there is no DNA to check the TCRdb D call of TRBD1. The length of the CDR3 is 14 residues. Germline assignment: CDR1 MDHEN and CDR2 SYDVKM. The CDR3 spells CASSLGGGSYEQYF.

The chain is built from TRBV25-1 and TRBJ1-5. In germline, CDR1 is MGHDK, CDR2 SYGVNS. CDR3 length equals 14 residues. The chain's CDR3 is CASSELSGSEPQHF. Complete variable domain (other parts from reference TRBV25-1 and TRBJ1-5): EADIYQTPRYLVIGTGKKITLECSQTMGHDKMYWYQQDPGMELHLIHYSYGVNSTEKGDLSSESTVSRIRTEHFPLTLESARPSHTSQYLCASSELSGSEPQHFGDGTRLSIL.

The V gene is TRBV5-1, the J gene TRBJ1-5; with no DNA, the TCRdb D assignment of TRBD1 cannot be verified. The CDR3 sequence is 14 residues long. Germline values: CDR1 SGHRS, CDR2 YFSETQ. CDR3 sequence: CASSLVSGGQPQHF.

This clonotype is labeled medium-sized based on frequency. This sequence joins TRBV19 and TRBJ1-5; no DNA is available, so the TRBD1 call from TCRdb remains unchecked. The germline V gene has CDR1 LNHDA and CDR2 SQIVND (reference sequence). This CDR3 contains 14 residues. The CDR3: CASIPGQGRWPQHF.

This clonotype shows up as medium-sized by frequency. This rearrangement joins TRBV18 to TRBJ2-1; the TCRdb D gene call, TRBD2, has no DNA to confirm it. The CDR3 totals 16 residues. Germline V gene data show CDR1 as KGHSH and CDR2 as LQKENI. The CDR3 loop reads CASSPRLAGGQDEQFF.

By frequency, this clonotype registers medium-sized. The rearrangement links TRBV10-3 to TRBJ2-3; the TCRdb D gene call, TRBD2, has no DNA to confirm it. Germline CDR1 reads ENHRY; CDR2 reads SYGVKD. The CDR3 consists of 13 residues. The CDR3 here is CAISRDYGDTQYF.

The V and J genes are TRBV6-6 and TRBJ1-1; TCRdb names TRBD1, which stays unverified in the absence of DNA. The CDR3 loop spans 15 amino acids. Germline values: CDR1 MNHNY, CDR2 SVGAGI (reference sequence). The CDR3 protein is CASSKGQPDNTEAFF.

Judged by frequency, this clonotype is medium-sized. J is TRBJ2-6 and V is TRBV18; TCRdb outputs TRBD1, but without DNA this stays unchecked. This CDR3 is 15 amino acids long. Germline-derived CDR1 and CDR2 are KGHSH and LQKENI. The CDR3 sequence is CASSPGAGGANVLTF.

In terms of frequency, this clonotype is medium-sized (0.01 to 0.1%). The CDR3 region is CASSTTGEYSNQPQHF. V is TRBV5-6 and J is TRBJ1-5; TCRdb's D call, TRBD1, is unchecked because there is no DNA. The V gene's germline CDR1 is SGHDT and CDR2 YYEEEE. The CDR3 totals 16 residues.

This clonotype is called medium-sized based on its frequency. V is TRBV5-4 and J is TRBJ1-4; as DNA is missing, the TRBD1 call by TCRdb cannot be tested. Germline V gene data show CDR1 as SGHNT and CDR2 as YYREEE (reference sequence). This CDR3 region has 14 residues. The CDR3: CASSLATGDRKLFF.

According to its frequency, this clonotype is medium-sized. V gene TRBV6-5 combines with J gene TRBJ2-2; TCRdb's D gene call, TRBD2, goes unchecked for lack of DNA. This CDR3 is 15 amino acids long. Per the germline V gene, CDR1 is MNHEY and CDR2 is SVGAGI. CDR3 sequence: CASRPGTTNTGELFF.

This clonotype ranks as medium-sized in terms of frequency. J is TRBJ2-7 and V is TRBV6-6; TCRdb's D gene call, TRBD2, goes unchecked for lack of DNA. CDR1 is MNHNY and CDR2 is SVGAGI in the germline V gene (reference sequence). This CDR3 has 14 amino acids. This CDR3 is CASSASGNAYEQYF.

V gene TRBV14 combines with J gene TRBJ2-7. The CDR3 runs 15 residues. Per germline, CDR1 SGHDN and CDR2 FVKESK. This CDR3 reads CASSQVRPHSYEQYF.

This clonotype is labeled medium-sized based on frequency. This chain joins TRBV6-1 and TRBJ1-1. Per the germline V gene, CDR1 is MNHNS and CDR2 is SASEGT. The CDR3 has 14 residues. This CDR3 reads CASRREPASTEAFF.

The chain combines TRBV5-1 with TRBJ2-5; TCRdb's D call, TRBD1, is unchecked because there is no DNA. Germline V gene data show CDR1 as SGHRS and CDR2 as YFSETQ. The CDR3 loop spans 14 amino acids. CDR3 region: CASSSWTGTETQYF. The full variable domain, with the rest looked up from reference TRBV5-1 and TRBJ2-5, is KAGVTQTPRYLIKTRGQQVTLSCSPISGHRSVSWYQQTPGQGLQFLFEYFSETQRNKGNFPGRFSGRQFSNSRSEMNVSTLELGDSALYLCASSSWTGTETQYFGPGTRLLVL.

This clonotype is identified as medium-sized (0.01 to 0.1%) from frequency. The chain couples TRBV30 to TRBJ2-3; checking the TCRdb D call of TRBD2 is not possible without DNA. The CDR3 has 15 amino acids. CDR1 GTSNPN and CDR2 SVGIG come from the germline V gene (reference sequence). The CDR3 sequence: CAWSGLAGTTDTQYF.

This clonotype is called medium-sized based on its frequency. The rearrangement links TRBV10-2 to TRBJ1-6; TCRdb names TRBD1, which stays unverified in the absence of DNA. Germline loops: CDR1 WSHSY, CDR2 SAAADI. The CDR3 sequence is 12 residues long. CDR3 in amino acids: CASSGGNSPLHF.

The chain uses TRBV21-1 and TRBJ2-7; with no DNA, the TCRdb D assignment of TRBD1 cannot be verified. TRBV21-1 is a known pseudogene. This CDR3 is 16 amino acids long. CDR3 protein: CASSSNGGEHAYEQYF.

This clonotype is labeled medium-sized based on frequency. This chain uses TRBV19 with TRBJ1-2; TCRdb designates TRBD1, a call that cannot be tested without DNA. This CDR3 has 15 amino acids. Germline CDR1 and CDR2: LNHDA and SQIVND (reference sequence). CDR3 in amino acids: CASSIRLRTVDGYTF.

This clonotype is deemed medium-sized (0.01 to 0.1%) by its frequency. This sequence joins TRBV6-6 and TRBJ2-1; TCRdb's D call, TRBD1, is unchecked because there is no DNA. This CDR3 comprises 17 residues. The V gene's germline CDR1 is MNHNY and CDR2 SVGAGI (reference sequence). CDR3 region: CASSYSTLRSSYNEQFF.